The rows below give T cell receptor beta chains drawn from one sample of a study of T cell responses to AZD1222 COVID-19 vaccine. Clones were read by immunoSEQ multiplex PCR, and TCRdb kept only the in-frame ones, dropping some. The top ten clones hold over 10% of a sample with about 68,000 clones, about three quarters of them seen once. Sequenced here: peripheral blood, sampled on day 0 of AZD1222 vaccination. Receptors were obtained from an adult in good health. The CDR3 runs from the conserved cysteine through the conserved F or W. The order of the fields is V gene, D gene, J gene, clone size, CDR3 protein, CDR3 DNA. The D gene is left open where the match is weak. Size is stated for part of the rows, as once, few or many counts, or as a class when the clone is expanded.

V gene: TRBV6-5
D gene: TRBD2
J gene: TRBJ2-5
clone size: -
CDR3 protein: CAGGELAGDLETQYF
CDR3 DNA: TGTGCAGGGGGGGAGCTAGCGGGGGATCTAGAGACCCAGTACTTC

V gene: TRBV4-1
D gene: TRBD1
J gene: TRBJ1-6
clone size: -
CDR3 protein: CASTPLGTDNSPLHF
CDR3 DNA: TGCGCCAGCACTCCTTTAGGGACAGATAATTCACCCCTCCACTTT

V gene: TRBV7-6
D gene: -
J gene: TRBJ1-4
clone size: -
CDR3 protein: CASSLGPPSTNEKLFF
CDR3 DNA: TGTGCCAGCAGCTTAGGTCCTCCATCAACTAATGAAAAACTGTTTTTT

V gene: TRBV30
D gene: TRBD2
J gene: TRBJ2-3
clone size: -
CDR3 protein: CAWRAGGPDTQYF
CDR3 DNA: TGTGCCTGGAGGGCGGGGGGGCCGGATACGCAGTATTTT

V gene: TRBV7-2
D gene: TRBD2
J gene: TRBJ2-1
clone size: -
CDR3 protein: CASSLHAGGQYEQFF
CDR3 DNA: TGTGCCAGCAGCTTACATGCGGGGGGGCAATATGAGCAGTTCTTC

V gene: TRBV12-3/TRBV12-4
D gene: -
J gene: TRBJ2-3
clone size: -
CDR3 protein: CASSLMLPDTQYF
CDR3 DNA: TGTGCCAGCAGTCTCATGCTCCCAGATACGCAGTATTTT

V gene: TRBV9
D gene: -
J gene: TRBJ2-5
clone size: -
CDR3 protein: CASSVSPQGKETQYF
CDR3 DNA: TGTGCCAGCAGCGTAAGCCCGCAGGGGAAGGAGACCCAGTACTTC

V gene: TRBV15
D gene: TRBD2
J gene: TRBJ2-3
clone size: once
CDR3 protein: CATSRVPAGGPSDTQYF
CDR3 DNA: TGTGCCACCAGCAGAGTGCCAGCGGGGGGGCCGTCAGATACGCAGTATTTT

V gene: TRBV2
D gene: TRBD2
J gene: TRBJ2-1
clone size: few
CDR3 protein: CASHLSGGAWFGNEQFF
CDR3 DNA: TGTGCCAGCCACTTAAGCGGGGGGGCCTGGTTCGGCAATGAGCAGTTCTTC

V gene: TRBV18
D gene: -
J gene: TRBJ1-4
clone size: -
CDR3 protein: CASSPIRVSNRAEKLFF
CDR3 DNA: TGTGCCAGCTCACCAATCCGAGTATCAAACAGGGCTGAAAAACTGTTTTTT

V gene: TRBV19
D gene: -
J gene: TRBJ2-7
clone size: few
CDR3 protein: CASSTPTGASSEQYF
CDR3 DNA: TGTGCCAGTAGTACACCGACAGGAGCCTCCTCCGAGCAGTACTTC

V gene: TRBV27
D gene: TRBD2
J gene: TRBJ2-3
clone size: -
CDR3 protein: CASSLSGGLFTDTQYF
CDR3 DNA: TGTGCCAGCAGTTTGTCGGGGGGTCTCTTCACAGATACGCAGTATTTT

V gene: TRBV29-1
D gene: -
J gene: TRBJ1-1
clone size: few
CDR3 protein: CSVAEDTATEAFF
CDR3 DNA: TGCAGCGTAGCCGAGGACACGGCGACTGAAGCTTTCTTT

V gene: TRBV5-5
D gene: -
J gene: TRBJ1-5
clone size: -
CDR3 protein: CASSILAGGNQPQHF
CDR3 DNA: TGTGCCAGCAGCATCCTAGCAGGGGGCAATCAGCCCCAGCATTTT

V gene: TRBV20-1
D gene: TRBD1
J gene: TRBJ1-5
clone size: -
CDR3 protein: CSASLGRGPAQPQHF
CDR3 DNA: TGCAGTGCTAGTCTCGGCAGGGGGCCGGCTCAGCCCCAGCATTTT

V gene: TRBV23-1
D gene: -
J gene: TRBJ2-7
clone size: -
CDR3 protein: CASSHPVGGLYEQYF
CDR3 DNA: TGCGCCAGCAGTCACCCGGTGGGGGGTCTCTACGAGCAGTACTTC

V gene: TRBV6-2/TRBV6-3
D gene: -
J gene: TRBJ2-7
clone size: -
CDR3 protein: CASSYSVQGWENEQYF
CDR3 DNA: TGTGCCAGCAGTTACTCGGTGCAGGGCTGGGAAAACGAGCAGTACTTC

V gene: TRBV7-8
D gene: -
J gene: TRBJ2-5
clone size: -
CDR3 protein: CASSPRGKETQYF
CDR3 DNA: TGTGCCAGCAGCCCCAGGGGAAAAGAGACCCAGTACTTC

V gene: TRBV5-3
D gene: TRBD1
J gene: TRBJ1-4
clone size: -
CDR3 protein: CARRPQGETRRDGDEKLFF
CDR3 DNA: TGTGCCAGAAGGCCCCAGGGGGAGACTCGTAGGGATGGAGACGAAAAACTGTTTTTT

V gene: TRBV3-1/TRBV3-2
D gene: -
J gene: TRBJ1-1
clone size: -
CDR3 protein: CASSQELLNTEAFF
CDR3 DNA: TGTGCCAGCAGCCAAGAATTACTGAACACTGAAGCTTTCTTT

V gene: TRBV27
D gene: -
J gene: TRBJ1-2
clone size: -
CDR3 protein: CASHSLPLSGRAYGYTF
CDR3 DNA: TGTGCCAGCCATTCATTGCCCCTTTCCGGCAGGGCCTATGGCTACACCTTC

V gene: TRBV7-2
D gene: -
J gene: TRBJ1-5
clone size: -
CDR3 protein: CASSLARDQPQHF
CDR3 DNA: TGTGCCAGCAGCTTAGCTAGGGATCAGCCCCAGCATTTT

V gene: TRBV29-1
D gene: -
J gene: TRBJ2-7
clone size: -
CDR3 protein: CSVERESSGRQYF
CDR3 DNA: TGCAGCGTTGAACGGGAGTCTTCGGGCCGGCAGTACTTC

V gene: TRBV6-5
D gene: -
J gene: TRBJ1-1
clone size: -
CDR3 protein: CASRKNRDTEAFF
CDR3 DNA: TGTGCCAGCAGGAAAAATAGGGACACTGAAGCTTTCTTT

V gene: TRBV28
D gene: TRBD1
J gene: TRBJ2-1
clone size: -
CDR3 protein: CASSRTSGQVSYNEQFF
CDR3 DNA: TGTGCCAGCAGCCGAACCTCGGGACAGGTCTCCTACAATGAGCAGTTCTTC

V gene: TRBV7-2
D gene: -
J gene: TRBJ2-1
clone size: -
CDR3 protein: CASSLGIEQFF
CDR3 DNA: TGTGCCAGCAGCTTAGGTATTGAGCAGTTCTTC

V gene: TRBV5-6
D gene: -
J gene: TRBJ2-1
clone size: once
CDR3 protein: CASSSLVGTSSYNEQFF
CDR3 DNA: TGTGCCAGCAGCAGCCTTGTGGGGACCAGCTCCTACAATGAGCAGTTCTTC

V gene: TRBV2
D gene: -
J gene: TRBJ1-1
clone size: -
CDR3 protein: CASSIVDPDSGTEAFF
CDR3 DNA: TGTGCCAGCAGTATAGTGGACCCCGATAGCGGCACTGAAGCTTTCTTT

V gene: TRBV10-2
D gene: -
J gene: TRBJ1-3
clone size: -
CDR3 protein: CASSEQEGNTIYF
CDR3 DNA: TGCGCCAGCAGTGAGCAAGAGGGAAACACCATATATTTT

V gene: TRBV9
D gene: -
J gene: TRBJ1-3
clone size: -
CDR3 protein: CASSAVLGGGSGNTIYF
CDR3 DNA: TGTGCCAGCAGTGCAGTCCTCGGAGGGGGCTCTGGAAACACCATATATTTT

V gene: TRBV9
D gene: -
J gene: TRBJ1-5
clone size: -
CDR3 protein: CASSAPGHQPQHF
CDR3 DNA: TGTGCCAGCAGCGCCCCGGGACATCAGCCCCAGCATTTT

V gene: TRBV7-9
D gene: -
J gene: TRBJ1-5
clone size: -
CDR3 protein: CASSAGSNQPQHF
CDR3 DNA: TGTGCCAGCAGCGCGGGGTCCAATCAGCCCCAGCATTTT

V gene: TRBV5-1
D gene: -
J gene: TRBJ2-1
clone size: -
CDR3 protein: CASSRDLTSSYNEQFF
CDR3 DNA: TGCGCCAGCAGCCGGGACTTAACAAGCTCCTACAATGAGCAGTTCTTC

V gene: TRBV21-1
D gene: -
J gene: TRBJ2-1
clone size: -
CDR3 protein: CASKRRGGAVGYEQFF
CDR3 DNA: TGTGCCAGCAAACGGCGAGGGGGGGCCGTAGGCTATGAGCAGTTCTTC

V gene: TRBV3-1/TRBV3-2
D gene: TRBD1
J gene: TRBJ1-5
clone size: -
CDR3 protein: CASSQPGQGGQPQHF
CDR3 DNA: TGTGCCAGCAGCCAACCGGGACAGGGGGGTCAGCCCCAGCATTTT

V gene: TRBV6-1
D gene: TRBD2
J gene: TRBJ2-2
clone size: -
CDR3 protein: CASSELAGGPGELFF
CDR3 DNA: TGTGCCAGCAGTGAACTAGCGGGGGGGCCCGGGGAGCTGTTTTTT

V gene: TRBV7-2
D gene: -
J gene: TRBJ1-1
clone size: -
CDR3 protein: CASSLSRGYEAFF
CDR3 DNA: TGTGCCAGCAGCTTAAGTCGCGGATATGAAGCTTTCTTT

V gene: TRBV5-4
D gene: -
J gene: TRBJ1-2
clone size: -
CDR3 protein: CASSSGSRRGDYGYTF
CDR3 DNA: TGTGCCAGCAGCTCTGGGAGTCGTCGGGGGGACTATGGCTACACCTTC

V gene: TRBV5-5
D gene: -
J gene: TRBJ2-2
clone size: -
CDR3 protein: CASSLRSAALAGELFF
CDR3 DNA: TGTGCCAGCAGCTTGAGGTCTGCAGCGCTAGCCGGGGAGCTGTTTTTT

V gene: TRBV6-4
D gene: TRBD2
J gene: TRBJ2-3
clone size: -
CDR3 protein: CARILAATDTQYF
CDR3 DNA: TGTGCCAGAATACTAGCGGCCACAGATACGCAGTATTTT

V gene: TRBV2
D gene: -
J gene: TRBJ1-5
clone size: -
CDR3 protein: CASSAPGNLAQPQHF
CDR3 DNA: TGTGCCAGCAGCGCGCCAGGGAATTTGGCTCAGCCCCAGCATTTT

V gene: TRBV7-9
D gene: -
J gene: TRBJ1-5
clone size: once
CDR3 protein: CASSWGQSNQPQHF
CDR3 DNA: TGTGCCAGCAGCTGGGGCCAAAGCAATCAGCCCCAGCATTTT

V gene: TRBV5-1
D gene: -
J gene: TRBJ1-2
clone size: -
CDR3 protein: CASSLADRWNGYTF
CDR3 DNA: TGCGCCAGCAGCTTGGCCGACAGGTGGAATGGCTACACCTTC

V gene: TRBV19
D gene: -
J gene: TRBJ1-6
clone size: -
CDR3 protein: CASSIRRGYSPLHF
CDR3 DNA: TGTGCCAGTAGTATAAGGAGGGGGTATTCACCCCTCCACTTT